Sequencing of this T cell receptor (beta chain) was carried out in a study of cytomegalovirus exposure and HLA in healthy donors. Trimming took 9 bases from V and 2 from J, leaving 7 bases between them. CDR3 length: 11 amino acids. Germline CDR1 is LNHDA and CDR2 is SQIVND (reference sequence). General study findings and limits: Reported results showed that the classifier diagnosed cytomegalovirus status with high specificity and sensitivity.

The donors were part of the validation cohort, which consisted of more than 90 subjects and was separate from the first cohort of several hundred subjects. Generated by immunoSEQ multiplex PCR, the TCRdb table keeps only in-frame clones and is missing some. The profile shows around 400,000 clones, about nine tenths of them singletons. As regards this clone: Antigen: not known.

This clonotype originated in a young woman in good health and CMV-seronegative. Sequenced material: PBMCs. The chain links TRBV19 to TRBJ1-2; tentative D call: TRBD1 (6 bases). The CDR3 nucleotides read TGTGCCAGCGGACAGAACTATGGCTACACCTTC. This sequence encodes CASGQNYGYTF.